This T cell receptor beta chain is from a study of blood T cell repertoires in COVID-19. Produced via immunoSEQ multiplex PCR; TCRdb's table is partial and in-frame only. The sample holds more than 65,000 clones, 75% to 90% seen once. The CDR3 totals 15 residues. The V gene lost 7 bases and the J gene lost 2 bases, with 16 bases spanning the gap. The V gene's germline CDR1 is SGHRS and CDR2 YFSETQ. The TCR comes from an elderly man with acute or convalescent COVID-19. The chain employs TRBV5-1 and TRBJ2-1; tentatively, D is TRBD2 (6 bases). Material for sequencing was peripheral blood. CDR3 in DNA: TGCGCCAGCCGTTATGTGGAGGGCCCCTACAATGAGCAGTTCTTC. It yields the protein CASRYVEGPYNEQFF.